This TCR beta chain was found in a study of T cell responses to AZD1222 COVID-19 vaccine. About the research overall: Second doses at about 4 or about 12 weeks were pooled.

Measured with immunoSEQ multiplex PCR; TCRdb has only the in-frame clones, and not every one. This sample carries more than 110,000 clones, 70% to 90% of them seen once, and the ten largest clones take 7.5% to 8.5%. Study-level points and caveats: Unmutated regions of variants are reportedly targeted by nearly half of spike-specific TCRs. Repertoires were collected only later (after the peak T cell response had occurred). Females made up more of the donors, who were largely white British, and clonal diversity may have come out too low.

The CDR3 sequence is 16 residues long. Germline V CDR1 and CDR2: LGHDT, YNNKEL (reference sequence). V was shortened by 1 base and J by 7 bases, with 16 bases between the two germline ends. Note on this clone: Its antigen is not identified.

The sequence was obtained from an adult in good health. This chain joins TRBV3-1 (or the pseudogene TRBV3-2) and TRBJ1-4, with D unclear. The sequencing here drew on peripheral blood, taken on day 0 of AZD1222 vaccination. The CDR3 spells CASSQGKVGIGEKLFF. The CDR3 DNA is TGTGCCAGCAGCCAAGGTAAAGTTGGAATTGGTGAAAAACTGTTTTTT.